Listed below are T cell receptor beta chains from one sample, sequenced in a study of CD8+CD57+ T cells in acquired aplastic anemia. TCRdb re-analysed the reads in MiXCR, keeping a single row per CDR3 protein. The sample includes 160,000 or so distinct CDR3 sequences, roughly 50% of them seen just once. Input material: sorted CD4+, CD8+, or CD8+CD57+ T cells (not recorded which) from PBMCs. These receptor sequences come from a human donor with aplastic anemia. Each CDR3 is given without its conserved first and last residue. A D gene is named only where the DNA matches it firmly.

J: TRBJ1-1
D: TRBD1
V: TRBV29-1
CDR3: SVEDGQGVEAF

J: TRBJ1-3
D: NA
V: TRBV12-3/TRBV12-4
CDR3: ASSPTVGNTIY

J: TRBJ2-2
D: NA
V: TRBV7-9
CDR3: ASSLAIGNVGELF

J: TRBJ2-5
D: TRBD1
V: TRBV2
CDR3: ASRAGQGQETQY

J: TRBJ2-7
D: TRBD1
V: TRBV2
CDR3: ASTLDRLYEQY

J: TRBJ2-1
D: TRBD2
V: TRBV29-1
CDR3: SGGDTGTRFDEQF

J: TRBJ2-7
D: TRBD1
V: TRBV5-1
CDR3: ASRDQGAWEQY

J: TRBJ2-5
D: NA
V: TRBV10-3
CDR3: AISATPGETQY

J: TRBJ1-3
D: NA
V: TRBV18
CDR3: ASSMGGSAGNTIY

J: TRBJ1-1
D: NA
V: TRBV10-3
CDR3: AISESVFGEAF

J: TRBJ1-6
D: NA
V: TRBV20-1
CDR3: SAEGRSDSPLH

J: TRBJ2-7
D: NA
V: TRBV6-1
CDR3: ASSEPRLAESSYEQY

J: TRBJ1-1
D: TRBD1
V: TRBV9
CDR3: ASSAGTGLRGAF

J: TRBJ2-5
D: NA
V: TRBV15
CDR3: ATSRVRQSLGTQY

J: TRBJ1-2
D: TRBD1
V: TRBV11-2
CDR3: ASSVSRDRGFDGYT

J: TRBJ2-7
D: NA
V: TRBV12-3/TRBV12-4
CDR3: ASSFQTASYEQY

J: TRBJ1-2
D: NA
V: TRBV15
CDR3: ATSSRQGDGYT

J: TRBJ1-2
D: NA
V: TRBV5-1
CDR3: ASSVAQGDYGYT

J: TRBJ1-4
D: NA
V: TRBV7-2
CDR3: ASSLEAFEKLF

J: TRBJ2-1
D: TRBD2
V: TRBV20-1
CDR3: SARLAGSPTDEQF